This T cell receptor (beta chain) appears in the sequencing data of a study of blood T cell repertoires in COVID-19. Turning to the study itself: Sites in the United States, Italy and Spain provided acute and convalescent COVID-19 samples.

Methods used by the authors: Nucleated cell number was recorded as an estimate derived from reference gene primer amplification. TCRdb's table, derived via immunoSEQ multiplex PCR, lists solely in-frame clones and lacks some. V, J and clone size are taken as reported in that table, and D and trimming were inferred from the DNA itself. This repertoire shows about 360,000 clones, over 75% found once; its top ten account for roughly 2%. Cohorts were determined from participant-reported clinical history. Germline V gene sequence: CDR1 SGHRS, CDR2 YFSETQ. V shed 1 base, J shed 5 bases, and the junction held 5 bases outside the gene matches. The CDR3 is 14 amino acids.

V usage is TRBV5-1 and J usage is TRBJ2-7; TRBD1 matches at 8 bases. The sequenced material came from PBMCs or T cells enriched from blood (not recorded which). This TCR came from a woman in her 40s with acute COVID-19. Written as DNA, the CDR3 is TGCGCCAGCAGCTTGCAGGGGGCGTACGACGAGCAGTACTTC. Its protein product is CASSLQGAYDEQYF.